These T cell receptor beta chains were read from a single sample in a study of spatial heterogeneity in lung cancer. TCRdb independently ran MiXCR on the 5' RACE reads; one entry per CDR3 protein. The repertoire has roughly 100,000 distinct CDR3 sequences, 7.5% to 10% of them found once; the top ten carry 6.9%. The material sequenced was PBMCs, taken at surgery. The receptors derive from a male donor with early-stage non-small cell lung cancer. CDR3s include the opening cysteine and the closing phenylalanine or tryptophan. Fields, in order: D gene, V gene, clone size, J gene, CDR3 protein, CDR3 DNA. D genes are given only for firm matches. The size field is filled for only some rows; it gives once, few, many or a size class.

-	TRBV6-6	few	TRBJ2-7	CASSHSSRQSYEQYF	TGTGCCAGCAGCCATTCCTCGAGACAGTCCTACGAGCAGTACTTC
-	TRBV6-2/TRBV6-3	many	TRBJ1-1	CASSYALGDTGKVGAFF	TGTGCCAGCAGTTACGCGTTGGGGGACACCGGTAAGGTGGGAGCTTTCTTT
-	TRBV5-1	many	TRBJ2-1	CASSPEDNEQFF	TGCGCCAGCAGCCCTGAAGACAATGAGCAGTTCTTC
-	TRBV3-1	many	TRBJ2-3	CASSHPDSTDTQYF	TGTGCCAGCAGCCACCCGGACAGCACAGATACGCAGTATTTT
TRBD1	TRBV2	-	TRBJ2-6	CASRIQGPGTNVLTF	TGTGCCAGCAGGATACAGGGGCCTGGGACCAACGTCCTGACTTTC
TRBD2	TRBV7-2	few	TRBJ2-1	CASSLAGTSGAYNEQFF	TGTGCCAGCAGCTTAGCAGGGACTAGCGGGGCCTACAATGAGCAGTTCTTC
TRBD1	TRBV2	few	TRBJ1-1	CASGMGQGANTEAFF	TGTGCCAGCGGCATGGGACAGGGCGCGAACACTGAAGCTTTCTTT
-	TRBV7-9	many	TRBJ2-3	CASSRVPDGTDTQYF	TGTGCCAGCAGCCGTGTTCCCGACGGCACAGATACGCAGTATTTT
TRBD1	TRBV5-1	many	TRBJ2-3	CASEMGQGFTDTQYF	TGCGCCAGCGAAATGGGACAGGGTTTCACAGATACGCAGTATTTT
-	TRBV6-6	-	TRBJ2-5	CASMRGETQYF	TGTGCCAGCATGCGGGGAGAGACCCAGTACTTC
-	TRBV18	many	TRBJ1-2	CASSADSYGYTF	TGTGCCAGCTCAGCCGACAGCTATGGCTACACCTTC
-	TRBV29-1	many	TRBJ2-3	CSVEGGRGTDTQYF	TGCAGCGTTGAGGGAGGCAGGGGCACAGATACGCAGTATTTT
-	TRBV19	-	TRBJ2-7	CASSMVRISSYEQYF	TGTGCCAGTAGTATGGTGCGGATTAGCTCCTACGAGCAGTACTTC
-	TRBV18	few	TRBJ2-5	CASSPYRTDQETQYF	TGTGCCAGCTCACCATATAGGACCGACCAAGAGACCCAGTACTTC
TRBD2	TRBV28	few	TRBJ2-2	CASSLGLATPNTGELFF	TGTGCCAGCAGTTTGGGACTAGCAACCCCGAACACCGGGGAGCTGTTTTTT
TRBD2	TRBV28	many	TRBJ2-1	CASSPRLAGSGEQFF	TGTGCCAGCAGTCCTCGACTAGCGGGGTCAGGTGAGCAGTTCTTC
-	TRBV5-4	many	TRBJ2-3	CASSSFPSTDTQYF	TGTGCCAGCAGCTCTTTTCCCAGCACAGATACGCAGTATTTT
TRBD1	TRBV3-1	-	TRBJ2-7	CASSPKVPGGPLYEQYF	TGTGCCAGCAGCCCAAAGGTGCCAGGGGGCCCCCTCTACGAGCAGTACTTC
-	TRBV7-3	many	TRBJ1-2	CASSLVPGNYGYTF	TGTGCCAGCAGCCTAGTCCCAGGGAATTATGGCTACACCTTC
-	TRBV10-3	few	TRBJ2-1	CAISENPPSSLGRFF	TGTGCCATCAGTGAGAACCCCCCCTCGAGCTTAGGACGGTTCTTC
-	TRBV5-1	-	TRBJ2-7	CASSRGTFYEQYF	TGCGCCAGCAGCAGGGGGACATTCTACGAGCAGTACTTC
TRBD1	TRBV3-1	few	TRBJ2-5	CASSLGQGGQYF	TGTGCCAGCAGCCTAGGACAGGGGGGCCAGTACTTC
-	TRBV7-2	few	TRBJ2-7	CASSLVSGEQYF	TGTGCCAGCAGCTTAGTAAGTGGGGAGCAGTACTTC
TRBD2	TRBV28	many	TRBJ2-1	CASSSGREGLNEQFF	TGTGCCAGCAGTTCCGGGCGGGAGGGCCTCAATGAGCAGTTCTTC